These 21 T cell receptor beta chains were sequenced from one sample in a study of blood T cell repertoires in COVID-19. The data were produced by immunoSEQ multiplex PCR, yet TCRdb's version contains in-frame clones alone and is incomplete. The sample lists about 120,000 clones, roughly 84% occurring once. Sequenced input: peripheral blood. The receptors originated from a woman aged 80 or older with acute or convalescent COVID-19.

This chain uses TRBV3-1 (or the pseudogene TRBV3-2) with TRBJ2-3, with 7 bases identical to TRBD2. This CDR3 spans 16 amino acids. CDR1 is LGHDT, CDR2 YNNKEL, per germline (reference sequence). Trimming at V came to 2 bases and at J to 5 bases, leaving 10 bases not matched to a gene. Here the CDR3 DNA reads TGTGCCAGCAGCCAACCCCCTAGACTAGCCATAGATACGCAGTATTTT. Its protein product is CASSQPPRLAIDTQYF.

This clone was observed a single time. The V call is TRBV5-4, the J call TRBJ2-1, with a possible D match to TRBD1 (6 bases). The length of the CDR3 is 15 residues. From germline, CDR1 is SGHNT and CDR2 YYREEE (reference sequence). V lost 4 bases and J 1 base, leaving 12 bases between the germline ends. The CDR3, as DNA: TGTGCCAGCAGCCCCTCAGGGGTTTCCTACAATGAGCAGTTCTTC. Its protein is CASSPSGVSYNEQFF.

The rearrangement joins TRBV5-1 to TRBJ1-1; TRBD1 agrees at 12 bases. Germline lookup yields CDR1 SGHRS and CDR2 YFSETQ. The CDR3 spans 16 residues. V trimming: 4 bases; J trimming: 5 bases; junction bases outside the gene matches: 9. The CDR3 loop reads CASSMGQGAAGTEAFF. CDR3 nucleotide sequence: TGCGCCAGCAGCATGGGACAGGGGGCAGCGGGGACTGAAGCTTTCTTT.

The chain joins TRBV19 to TRBJ1-1; TRBD1 agrees at 7 bases. Per germline, CDR1 LNHDA and CDR2 SQIVND (reference sequence). The CDR3 has 14 amino acids. V lost 11 bases to trimming and J lost 7 bases; unmatched junction nucleotides: 16. The CDR3 here is CACTPSRGWYEAFF. The CDR3 DNA is TGTGCCTGTACCCCTTCCAGGGGGTGGTATGAAGCTTTCTTT.

The chain couples TRBV2 to TRBJ1-4; D unclear. V lost 8 bases and J lost 8, with 12 bases in between. Germline V gives CDR1 SNHLY, CDR2 FYNNEI. The CDR3 sequence is 12 residues long. The CDR3 reads CASRFPGEKLFF. The CDR3 DNA follows: TGTGCCAGCCGTTTTCCGGGGGAAAAACTGTTTTTT.

The chain couples TRBV5-8 to TRBJ1-5; a weak D match, TRBD1 (5 bases). Deletions cut 4 bases from V and 5 bases from J, with 10 bases between. The CDR3 loop spans 13 amino acids. Germline V gives CDR1 SGHTS, CDR2 YDEGEE. CDR3 bases: TGTGCCAGCAGCCTGGGACTGGATCAGCCCCAGCATTTT. Its protein is CASSLGLDQPQHF.

The chain uses TRBV7-2 and TRBJ2-3; weak D call: TRBD2 (5 bases). Per germline, CDR1 SGHTA and CDR2 FQGNSA. The V end was cut by 1 base, the J end by 4 bases, with 18 bases between. The CDR3 spans 17 residues. In nucleotides, the CDR3 is TGTGCCAGCAGCTTAGTCCATCTACTAGACACCCCAGATACGCAGTATTTT. This translates into CASSLVHLLDTPDTQYF.

A note on this clone: Different DNA sequences within this sample yield the same CDR3. This chain uses TRBV5-1 with TRBJ1-5, with D perhaps TRBD1 (6 bases). The CDR3 has 14 residues. The germline V gene encodes CDR1 SGHRS and CDR2 YFSETQ. V was clipped by 0 bases and J by 7 bases, with 11 bases between them. CDR3 sequence: CASSLGGGDQPQHF. The DNA for the CDR3 is TGCGCCAGCAGCTTGGGAGGGGGTGACCAGCCCCAGCATTTT. Filled out from reference TRBV5-1 and TRBJ1-5, the complete variable domain reads KAGVTQTPRYLIKTRGQQVTLSCSPISGHRSVSWYQQTPGQGLQFLFEYFSETQRNKGNFPGRFSGRQFSNSRSEMNVSTLELGDSALYLCASSLGGGDQPQHFGDGTRLSIL.

V usage is TRBV7-9 and J usage is TRBJ1-1; D ambiguous. Germline-derived CDR1 and CDR2 are SEHNR and FQNEAQ (reference sequence). V was shortened by 4 bases and J by 3 bases, with 6 bases between the two germline ends. The CDR3 consists of 12 residues. Written as DNA, the CDR3 is TGTGCCAGCAGCTCTGTTGACACTGAAGCTTTCTTT. Its protein is CASSSVDTEAFF.

The chain recombines TRBV4-2 with TRBJ1-3; D is unresolved. The CDR3 has 16 residues. Trimming shortened V by 0 bases and J by 1 base, and 10 bases separated the two germline ends. The germline V gene encodes CDR1 LGHNA and CDR2 YNFKEQ. CDR3 region: CASSQEQQPSGNTIYF. The CDR3 DNA reads TGTGCCAGCAGCCAAGAACAACAGCCATCTGGAAACACCATATATTTT.

The CDR3 DNA sequence: TGTGCCAGCAGCTTAGAGATTAGCGGGTGGGGAGAGCAGTTCTTC. This gives the protein CASSLEISGWGEQFF. V gene TRBV7-6 combines with J gene TRBJ2-1, with TRBD2 matching 7 bases. The CDR3 is 15 residues long. Trimming cost V 1 base and J 10 bases; bases outside gene matches: 10. From germline, CDR1 is SGHVS and CDR2 FNYEAQ.

The chain carries TRBV7-9 and TRBJ2-3; TRBD1 matches 7 bases. This CDR3 is 15 amino acids long. CDR1 is SEHNR, CDR2 FQNEAQ, per germline (reference sequence). V was pared by 1 base and J by 4 bases, with 5 bases of the junction left unmatched. In DNA form, the CDR3 reads TGTGCCAGCAGCTTAGACCAAGGGGGCGCAGATACGCAGTATTTT. Protein: CASSLDQGGADTQYF. The whole variable domain, filled in from reference TRBV7-9 and TRBJ2-3, reads DTGVSQNPRHKITKRGQNVTFRCDPISEHNRLYWYRQTLGQGPEFLTYFQNEAQLEKSRLLSDRFSAERPKGSFSTLEIQRTEQGDSAMYLCASSLDQGGADTQYFGPGTRLTVL.

This clone is a singleton in its sample. The rearrangement links TRBV7-9 to TRBJ2-3; 14 nucleotides align to TRBD2. The CDR3 runs to 18 residues. Germline CDR1 and CDR2: SEHNR and FQNEAQ (reference sequence). V lost 4 bases, J lost 0 bases, and 6 bases stayed unmatched. CDR3 nucleotides: TGTGCCAGCAGCTCCTTCGGGACTAGCGGGGGAAGCACAGATACGCAGTATTTT. Translation: CASSSFGTSGGSTDTQYF.

The chain employs TRBV5-1 and TRBJ1-2; D is possibly TRBD1 (6 bases). The CDR3 extends over 14 amino acids. V lost 4 bases and J 4 bases, leaving 14 bases between the germline ends. Germline loops: CDR1 SGHRS, CDR2 YFSETQ. The CDR3 sequence: CASSIPGHPYGYTF. DNA for the CDR3: TGCGCCAGCAGCATCCCGGGACACCCCTATGGCTACACCTTC. Combining the CDR3 with reference TRBV5-1 and TRBJ1-2 gives the whole variable domain KAGVTQTPRYLIKTRGQQVTLSCSPISGHRSVSWYQQTPGQGLQFLFEYFSETQRNKGNFPGRFSGRQFSNSRSEMNVSTLELGDSALYLCASSIPGHPYGYTFGSGTRLTVV.

This clone was observed a handful of times. The CDR3 DNA reads TGTGCCAGCAGCTCAGGGCAGTTCTACGAGCAGTACTTC. Protein product: CASSSGQFYEQYF. J is TRBJ2-7 and V is TRBV7-2, with TRBD1 as a possible D gene (5 bases). V was pared by 4 bases and J by 3 bases, with 10 bases between. CDR3 length: 13 amino acids. Germline CDR1 is SGHTA and CDR2 is FQGNSA. Together with reference TRBV7-2 and TRBJ2-7, the CDR3 gives the full variable domain: GAGVSQSPSNKVTEKGKDVELRCDPISGHTALYWYRQSLGQGLEFLIYFQGNSAPDKSGLPSDRFSAERTGGSVSTLTIQRTQQEDSAVYLCASSSGQFYEQYFGPGTRLTVT.

The chain links TRBV28 to TRBJ1-2, with 12 bases identical to TRBD1. CDR3 length: 15 residues. Trimming took 5 bases from V and 4 from J; bases not matched to a gene: 5. The germline gives CDR1 MDHEN, CDR2 SYDVKM. The CDR3 loop reads CASSGGQGATYGYTF. For the CDR3, the DNA is TGTGCCAGCAGTGGGGGACAGGGGGCGACCTATGGCTACACCTTC.

The V call is TRBV11-2, the J call TRBJ2-5, with TRBD2 matching 9 bases. V lost 0 bases and J lost 7; bases outside the gene matches: 3. This CDR3 is built from 14 residues. Germline V lookup: CDR1 SGHAT, CDR2 FQNNGV. For the CDR3, the DNA is TGTGCCAGCAGCTTAGATCGAGCGGGGGGGACCCAGTACTTC. It translates to CASSLDRAGGTQYF.

V gene TRBV5-1 combines with J gene TRBJ2-3, with TRBD2 matching 8 bases. This CDR3 has 15 residues. The V gene end was trimmed by 3 bases and the J gene end by 1 base; junction bases not matched to a gene: 4. The germline gives CDR1 SGHRS, CDR2 YFSETQ. The CDR3: CASSSRGVGTDTQYF. The CDR3 region has the DNA TGCGCCAGCAGCTCGCGGGGGGTTGGCACAGATACGCAGTATTTT.

CDR3 bases: TGCAGCGTTCCCTTGACTAGCCTGGGGGAGACCCAGTACTTC. Protein product: CSVPLTSLGETQYF. V usage is TRBV29-1 and J usage is TRBJ2-5, with 7 bases identical to TRBD2. The CDR3 sequence is 14 residues long. Germline lookup yields CDR1 SQVTM and CDR2 ANQGSEA. V lost 5 bases to trimming and J lost 5 bases; unmatched junction nucleotides: 11.

The gene calls are TRBV5-1 and TRBJ2-1; TRBD1 is a possible D gene (5 bases). The V end lost 6 bases, the J end lost 0 bases, and 16 bases lay between the germline ends. CDR1 SGHRS and CDR2 YFSETQ come from the germline V gene. The CDR3 is made up of 16 amino acids. CDR3 residues: CASTLGEHSSYNEQFF. In nucleotides, the CDR3 is TGCGCCAGCACATTAGGGGAACACAGCTCCTACAATGAGCAGTTCTTC.

The rearrangement links TRBV12-2 to TRBJ2-5; TRBD2 is the table's D call and was not checked against the DNA. TRBV12-2 is marked as a pseudogene. The CDR3 contains 17 residues. CDR3 sequence (DNA): TGTGCAAGTCGCTTAGCGCGGTTAGCGGGGGACCAAGAGACCCAGTACTTC. It specifies CASRLARLAGDQETQYF.